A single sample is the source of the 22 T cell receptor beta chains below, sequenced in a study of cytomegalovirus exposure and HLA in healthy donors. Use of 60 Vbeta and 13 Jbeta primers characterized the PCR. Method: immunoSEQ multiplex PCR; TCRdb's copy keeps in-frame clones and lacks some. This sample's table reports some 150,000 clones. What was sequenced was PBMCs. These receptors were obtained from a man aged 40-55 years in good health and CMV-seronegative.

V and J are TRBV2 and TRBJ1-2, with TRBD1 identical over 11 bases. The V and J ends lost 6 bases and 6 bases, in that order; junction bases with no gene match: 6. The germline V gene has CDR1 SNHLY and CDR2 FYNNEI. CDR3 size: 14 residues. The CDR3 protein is CASSRWGQGDGYTF. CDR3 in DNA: TGTGCCAGCAGCAGGTGGGGACAGGGGGATGGCTACACCTTC.

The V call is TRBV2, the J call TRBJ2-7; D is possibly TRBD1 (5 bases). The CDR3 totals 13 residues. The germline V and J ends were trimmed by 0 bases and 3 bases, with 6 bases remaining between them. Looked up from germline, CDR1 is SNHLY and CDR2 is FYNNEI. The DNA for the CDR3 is TGTGCCAGCAGTGAAGCTAGGGGCTACGAGCAGTACTTC. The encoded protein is CASSEARGYEQYF.

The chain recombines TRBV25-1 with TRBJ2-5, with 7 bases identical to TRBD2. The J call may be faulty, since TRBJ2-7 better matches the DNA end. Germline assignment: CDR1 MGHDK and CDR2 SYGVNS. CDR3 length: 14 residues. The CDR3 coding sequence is TGTGCCAGCAGGGGGGGGATAAGCTCCTACGAGCAGTACTTC. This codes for CASRGGISSYEQYF.

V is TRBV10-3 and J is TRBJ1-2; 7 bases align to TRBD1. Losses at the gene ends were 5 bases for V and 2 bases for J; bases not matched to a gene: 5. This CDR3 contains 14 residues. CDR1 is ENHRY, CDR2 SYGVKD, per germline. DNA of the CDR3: TGTGCCATCAGTTCGACAGGGCCAAACTATGGCTACACCTTC. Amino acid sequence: CAISSTGPNYGYTF.

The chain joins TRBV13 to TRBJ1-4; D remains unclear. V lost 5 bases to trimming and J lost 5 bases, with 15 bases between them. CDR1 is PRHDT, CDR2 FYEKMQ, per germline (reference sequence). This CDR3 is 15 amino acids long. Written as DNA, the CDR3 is TGTGCCAGCAGCCCTTCAAGCGGCGGAAATGAAAAACTGTTTTTT. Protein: CASSPSSGGNEKLFF.

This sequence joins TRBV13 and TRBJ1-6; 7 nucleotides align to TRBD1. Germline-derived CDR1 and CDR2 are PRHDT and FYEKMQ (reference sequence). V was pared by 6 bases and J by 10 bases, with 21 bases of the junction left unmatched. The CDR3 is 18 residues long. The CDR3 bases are TGTGCCAGCAGTTTAAGGCCCTCAGGGGGAAGAAGGGACTCACCCCTCCACTTT. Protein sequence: CASSLRPSGGRRDSPLHF. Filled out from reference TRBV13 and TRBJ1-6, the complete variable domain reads AAGVIQSPRHLIKEKRETATLKCYPIPRHDTVYWYQQGPGQDPQFLISFYEKMQSDKGSIPDRFSAQQFSDYHSELNMSSLELGDSALYFCASSLRPSGGRRDSPLHFGNGTRLTVT.

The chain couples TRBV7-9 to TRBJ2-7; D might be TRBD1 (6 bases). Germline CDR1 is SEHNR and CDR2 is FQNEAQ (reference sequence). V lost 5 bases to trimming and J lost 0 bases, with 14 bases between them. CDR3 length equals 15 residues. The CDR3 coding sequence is TGTGCCAGCAGCACCGTAAAAGGGGGCTCCTACGAGCAGTACTTC. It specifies CASSTVKGGSYEQYF.

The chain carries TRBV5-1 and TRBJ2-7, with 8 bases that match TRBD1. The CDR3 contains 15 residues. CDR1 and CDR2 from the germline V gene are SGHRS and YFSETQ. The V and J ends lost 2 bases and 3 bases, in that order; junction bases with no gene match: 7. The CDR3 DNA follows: TGCGCCAGCAGCTTAGGGACAGGCAGATTCTACGAGCAGTACTTC. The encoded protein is CASSLGTGRFYEQYF.

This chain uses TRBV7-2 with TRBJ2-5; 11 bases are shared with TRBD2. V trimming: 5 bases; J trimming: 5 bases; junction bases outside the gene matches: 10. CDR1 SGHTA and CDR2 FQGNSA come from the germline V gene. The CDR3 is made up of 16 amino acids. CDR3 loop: CASSPSLAGGRETQYF. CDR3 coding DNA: TGTGCCAGCAGCCCGTCGCTAGCGGGGGGCAGGGAGACCCAGTACTTC.

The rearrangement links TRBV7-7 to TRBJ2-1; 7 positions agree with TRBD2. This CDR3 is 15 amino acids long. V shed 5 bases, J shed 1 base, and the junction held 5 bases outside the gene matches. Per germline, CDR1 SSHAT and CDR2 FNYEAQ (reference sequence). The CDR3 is CASSPPGGSYNEQFF. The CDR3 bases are TGTGCCAGCAGCCCCCCGGGGGGATCCTACAATGAGCAGTTCTTC.

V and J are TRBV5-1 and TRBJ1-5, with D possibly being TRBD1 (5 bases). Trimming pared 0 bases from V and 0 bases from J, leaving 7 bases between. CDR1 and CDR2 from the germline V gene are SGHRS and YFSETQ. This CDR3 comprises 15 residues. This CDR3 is CASSLEGNSNQPQHF. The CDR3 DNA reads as TGCGCCAGCAGCTTGGAGGGGAATAGCAATCAGCCCCAGCATTTT.

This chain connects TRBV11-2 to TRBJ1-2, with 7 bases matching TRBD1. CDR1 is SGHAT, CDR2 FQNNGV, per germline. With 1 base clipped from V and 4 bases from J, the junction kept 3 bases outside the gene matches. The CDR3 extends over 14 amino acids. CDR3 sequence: CASSLGAGGYGYTF. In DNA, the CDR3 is TGTGCCAGCAGCTTAGGGGCAGGGGGCTATGGCTACACCTTC. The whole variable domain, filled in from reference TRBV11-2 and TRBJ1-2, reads EAGVAQSPRYKIIEKRQSVAFWCNPISGHATLYWYQQILGQGPKLLIQFQNNGVVDDSQLPKDRFSAERLKGVDSTLKIQPAKLEDSAVYLCASSLGAGGYGYTFGSGTRLTVV.

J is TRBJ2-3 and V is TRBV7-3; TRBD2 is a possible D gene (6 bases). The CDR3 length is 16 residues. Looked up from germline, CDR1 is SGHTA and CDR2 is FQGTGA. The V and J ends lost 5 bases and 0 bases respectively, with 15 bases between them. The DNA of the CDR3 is TGTGCCAGCAGCCTCGGGGGTGGAAGGAGCACAGATACGCAGTATTTT. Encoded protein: CASSLGGGRSTDTQYF.

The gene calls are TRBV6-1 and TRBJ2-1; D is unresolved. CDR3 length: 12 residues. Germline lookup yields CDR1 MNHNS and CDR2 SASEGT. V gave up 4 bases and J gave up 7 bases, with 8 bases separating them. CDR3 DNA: TGTGCCAGCAGTGCGAGCTGGAATGAGCAGTTCTTC. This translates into CASSASWNEQFF.

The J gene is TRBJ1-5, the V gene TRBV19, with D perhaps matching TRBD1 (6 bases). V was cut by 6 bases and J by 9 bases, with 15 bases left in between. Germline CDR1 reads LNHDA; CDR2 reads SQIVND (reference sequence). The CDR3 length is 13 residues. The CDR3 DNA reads TGTGCCAGTAGCCCGACAGGTTTCGGGCCCCAGCATTTT. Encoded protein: CASSPTGFGPQHF. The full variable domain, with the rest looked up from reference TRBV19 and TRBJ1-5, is DGGITQSPKYLFRKEGQNVTLSCEQNLNHDAMYWYRQDPGQGLRLIYYSQIVNDFQKGDIAEGYSVSREKKESFPLTVTSAQKNPTAFYLCASSPTGFGPQHFGDGTRLSIL.

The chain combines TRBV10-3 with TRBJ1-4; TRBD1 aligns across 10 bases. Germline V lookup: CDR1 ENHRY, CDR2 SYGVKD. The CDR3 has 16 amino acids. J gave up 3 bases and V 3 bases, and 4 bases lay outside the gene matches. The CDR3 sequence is CAISDGDRGANEKLFF. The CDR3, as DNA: TGTGCCATCAGTGATGGGGACAGGGGAGCTAATGAAAAACTGTTTTTT.

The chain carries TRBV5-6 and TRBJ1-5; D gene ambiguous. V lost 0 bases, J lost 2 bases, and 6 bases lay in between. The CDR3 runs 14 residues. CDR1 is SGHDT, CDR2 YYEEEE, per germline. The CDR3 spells CASSLGTGNQPQHF. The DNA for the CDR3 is TGTGCCAGCAGCTTGGGAACAGGCAATCAGCCCCAGCATTTT.

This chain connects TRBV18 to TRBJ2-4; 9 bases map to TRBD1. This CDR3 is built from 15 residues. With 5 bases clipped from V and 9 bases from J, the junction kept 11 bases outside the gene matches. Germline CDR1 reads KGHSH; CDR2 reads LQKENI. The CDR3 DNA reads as TGTGCCAGCTCAGCCGACCGGGACAGGGTGTCCATTCAGTACTTC. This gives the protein CASSADRDRVSIQYF.

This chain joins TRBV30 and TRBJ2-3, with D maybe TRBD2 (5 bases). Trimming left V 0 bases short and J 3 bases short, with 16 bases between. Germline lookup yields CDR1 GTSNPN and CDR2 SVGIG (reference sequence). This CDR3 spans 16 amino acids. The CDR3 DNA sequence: TGTGCCTGGAGTGTAGATCCAGCGCCGGGGACAGATACGCAGTATTTT. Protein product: CAWSVDPAPGTDTQYF.

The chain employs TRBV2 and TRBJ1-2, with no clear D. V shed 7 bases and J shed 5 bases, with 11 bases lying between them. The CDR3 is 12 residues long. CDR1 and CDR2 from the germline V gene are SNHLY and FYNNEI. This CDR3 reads CASTGLGYGYTF. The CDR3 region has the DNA TGTGCCAGCACCGGACTCGGATATGGCTACACCTTC.

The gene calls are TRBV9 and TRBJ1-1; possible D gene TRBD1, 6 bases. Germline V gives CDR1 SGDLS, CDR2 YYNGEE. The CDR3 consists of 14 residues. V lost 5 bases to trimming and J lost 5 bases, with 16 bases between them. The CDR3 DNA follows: TGTGCCAGCAGTCGCAGGGAGGGGGGGACTGAAGCTTTCTTT. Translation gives CASSRREGGTEAFF.

The chain's CDR3 is CASSMGLASEQFF. As DNA, the CDR3 is TGTGCCAGCAGCATGGGACTAGCGAGTGAGCAGTTCTTC. The V call is TRBV5-4, the J call TRBJ2-1; TRBD2 matches 10 bases. V lost 4 bases and J lost 9; bases outside the gene matches: 4. Per the germline V gene, CDR1 is SGHNT and CDR2 is YYREEE (reference sequence). There are 13 residues in the CDR3.